This T cell receptor (beta chain) was sequenced during a study of PD-1 blockade in classical Hodgkin lymphoma. Study conclusions and caveats: Patients with a complete response exhibited baseline diversity comparable to newly diagnosed patients. Newly diagnosed patients were reported to exhibit reduced baseline TCR diversity relative to healthy donors.

This clone was counted a single time. Antigen: not known. Each patient's relapse followed autologous stem cell transplantation, and brentuximab vedotin exposure varied. Magnetic negative selection was used to purify CD4+ T cells from thawed PBMCs. Best responses were complete response, partial response or progressive disease. Germline V CDR1 and CDR2: LGHNA, YSLEER. This CDR3 has 17 residues. Trimming took off 1 base at V and 8 bases at J, with 20 bases between the two ends. TCRdb's copy holds only in-frame clones and misses some; the assay was immunoSEQ multiplex PCR. This sample yields 27,000 or so clones, of which about 80% are seen a single time; less than 2.5% belongs to the top ten.

This clonotype was obtained from a human donor with classical Hodgkin lymphoma. The sample in question was CD4+ T cells from blood, obtained at baseline. The chain recombines TRBV4-3 with TRBJ1-4; D is possibly TRBD1 (5 bases). The CDR3 loop is CASSQGYPGFGAEKLFF. CDR3 DNA sequence: TGCGCCAGCAGCCAAGGGTATCCAGGGTTCGGGGCCGAAAAACTGTTTTTT.